This T cell receptor beta chain was documented in a study of shared clonotypes between healthy human individuals. The CDR3 extends over 15 amino acids. The germline gives CDR1 SGHRS, CDR2 YFSETQ. V trimming: 6 bases; J trimming: 5 bases; junction bases outside the gene matches: 10. Authors' processing steps: ImmunoSEQ supplied junction-only sequences lacking quality scores, so filtering was different. The table came from immunoSEQ multiplex PCR; TCRdb's copy has only in-frame clones and leaves some out. From that table come the V and J calls and clone size; the DNA was used to work out D and trimming. The sample lists 1 million to 1.2 million clones; approximately 80% were seen once.

The rearrangement joins TRBV5-1 to TRBJ2-2, with 7 bases matching TRBD1. The receptor comes from a man younger than 30 in good health. Some clones in this sample may be carry-over from other donors' samples. What was sequenced was memory CD4+ T cells from PBMCs. Subset reported: CD45RA-negative fraction. The chain's CDR3 is CASTTGAARTGELFF. The CDR3 nucleotides are TGCGCCAGCACCACAGGGGCGGCGAGGACCGGGGAGCTGTTTTTT.